This entry concerns a single TCR beta chain. Its antigen is still unknown. PCR was performed using 60 Vbeta and 13 Jbeta primers. The data were produced by immunoSEQ multiplex PCR, yet TCRdb's version contains in-frame clones alone and is incomplete. The repertoire holds fewer than 200,000 clones, with approximately 80% as singletons. These data belong to a study of cytomegalovirus exposure and HLA in healthy donors. CDR3 length: 16 residues. Germline lookup yields CDR1 WNHNN and CDR2 SYGVQD (reference sequence). The J segment lost 2 bases and the V segment lost 2 bases, leaving 7 bases of the junction unmatched. Donors had nominal health at sampling but likely had unrecorded immune exposures. Points from the study as a whole: Association of a missense DCLRE1C variant with TCR beta V- and J-gene trimming was reported in a later analysis. A few of the chains that were CMV-associated were confirmed in vitro to be specific for CMV antigens. In a later analysis, parvovirus B19, influenza, CMV and Epstein-Barr virus appeared linked to several top co-occurrence clusters.

The clonotype originates from a man aged 40-49 years in good health and CMV-seronegative. V is TRBV10-1 and J is TRBJ2-3; 7 bases match TRBD2. The specimen sequenced was PBMCs. The CDR3 DNA reads as TGCGCCAGCAGTGAGCGGGGACTACCTTTCACAGATACGCAGTATTTT. Its protein product is CASSERGLPFTDTQYF.